A selection of T cell receptor beta chains follows, all from one sample in a study of siplizumab effects on memory and regulatory T cells. Measured with immunoSEQ multiplex PCR; TCRdb has only the in-frame clones, and not every one. Here the sample spans 56,000 or so clones, approximately 97% being singletons. Sequences were obtained from naive CD8+ T cells sorted from blood. All receptors come from a human donor in good health. The CDR3 runs from the conserved cysteine through the conserved F or W. A D gene is named only where the DNA matches it firmly. Clone size, where shown, is once, few, many, or a class for clones that have expanded.

>TRBV7-6|-|TRBJ2-2|-
TGTGCCAGCAGAGTACTCGACACCGGGGAGCTGTTTTTT
CASRVLDTGELFF
>TRBV7-3|-|TRBJ2-3|-
TGTGCCAGCTCCTTGGTAGAACGGGCAGATACGCAGTATTTT
CASSLVERADTQYF
>TRBV30|-|TRBJ1-1|-
TGTGCCTGGAGTGTCGACCAGAACACTGAAGCTTTCTTT
CAWSVDQNTEAFF
>TRBV27|TRBD2|TRBJ2-7|-
TGTGCCAGCAGTCCTGCGGGAGCGACCCCCTCCTACGAGCAGTACTTC
CASSPAGATPSYEQYF
>TRBV5-8|TRBD2|TRBJ2-3|-
TGTGCCAGCAGCCGGGGGGGCACAGATACGCAGTATTTT
CASSRGGTDTQYF
>TRBV5-1|TRBD2|TRBJ2-1|once
TGCGCCAGCAGCTATCCCCCCCCGCGGGAGGGCCGTGTGATCTCCTACAATGAGCAGTTCTTC
CASSYPPPREGRVISYNEQFF
>TRBV6-5|TRBD1|TRBJ1-5|-
TGTGCCAGCAGTTACGGGCCAGGGGGTCAGCCCCAGCATTTT
CASSYGPGGQPQHF
>TRBV25-1|-|TRBJ1-1|-
TGTGCCAGCAGTGATAATAGGAGGAACACTGAAGCTTTCTTT
CASSDNRRNTEAFF
>TRBV5-8|-|TRBJ2-7|-
TGTGCCAGCAGCTTGCGGGGTTACGAGCAGTACTTC
CASSLRGYEQYF
>TRBV27|-|TRBJ1-2|-
TGTGCCAGCAGCCTACAGGGAAGCTATGGCTACACCTTC
CASSLQGSYGYTF
>TRBV4-1|-|TRBJ2-7|-
TGCGCCAGCAGCCCTCTAGAGGTTTCGTACGAGCAGTACTTC
CASSPLEVSYEQYF
>TRBV27|-|TRBJ2-1|-
TGTGCCAGCAGTTTAGGCGAGTCCAACAATGAGCAGTTCTTC
CASSLGESNNEQFF
>TRBV7-9|-|TRBJ2-7|-
TGTGCCAGCAGTCCCCAGGGATTCGACGAGCAGTACTTC
CASSPQGFDEQYF
>TRBV4-1|-|TRBJ2-7|-
TGCGCCAGCAGCCCCCGGGACGAATACGAGCAGTACTTC
CASSPRDEYEQYF
>TRBV5-4|TRBD2|TRBJ2-7|-
TGTGCCAGCAGTCCCGGGGTAGCGGGGATCTACGAGCAGTACTTC
CASSPGVAGIYEQYF
>TRBV28|TRBD1|TRBJ2-7|-
TGTGCCAGCAGTTTTAAGGGACAGCTAGCCTACGGGCAGTACTTC
CASSFKGQLAYGQYF
>TRBV9|-|TRBJ1-2|-
TGTGCCAGCAGCGTAGGCGGAATGAAAAGTGGCAGCAAGGGTGGCGACGGCTACACCTTC
CASSVGGMKSGSKGGDGYTF
>TRBV27|TRBD2|TRBJ2-1|-
TGTGCCAGCAGCCCTCTAGCGGGCTACAATGAGCAGTTCTTC
CASSPLAGYNEQFF
>TRBV7-9|TRBD1|TRBJ2-5|once
TGTGCCAGCAGCGTTCCTACAGGGGACCAAGAGACCCAGTACTTC
CASSVPTGDQETQYF
>TRBV27|-|TRBJ2-7|-
TGTGCCAGCAGTTTAGTCCGGACTTCCTACGAGCAGTACTTC
CASSLVRTSYEQYF
>TRBV4-1|-|TRBJ1-4|-
TGCGCCAGCAGCCAAGTGGGGTCGAAGGAAAAACTGTTTTTT
CASSQVGSKEKLFF
>TRBV27|TRBD2|TRBJ2-1|-
TGTGCCAGCAGTGTGACTAGCGGGATGAGCTCCTACAATGAGCAGTTCTTC
CASSVTSGMSSYNEQFF
>TRBV16|-|TRBJ1-1|-
TGTGCCAGCACCCCAAGCGGACGGCCGGACACTGAAGCTTTCTTT
CASTPSGRPDTEAFF
>TRBV4-1|TRBD1|TRBJ1-5|-
TGCGCCAGCAGCCAAGGGGCCAGGGGGACGGACAATCAGCCCCAGCATTTT
CASSQGARGTDNQPQHF
>TRBV5-5|-|TRBJ1-1|-
TGTGCCAGCAGCTTGGTCCCAGGGGACACTGAAGCTTTCTTT
CASSLVPGDTEAFF
>TRBV10-3|TRBD2|TRBJ2-1|-
TGTGCCATCAGTGAGGCTAGCGGGAAGTTCAATGAGCAGTTCTTC
CAISEASGKFNEQFF
>TRBV7-9|-|TRBJ2-1|-
TGTGCCAGCAGCTTAAAGGGTTACAATGAGCAGTTCTTC
CASSLKGYNEQFF
>TRBV7-3|-|TRBJ2-1|-
TGTGCCAGCAGCACCCCGTCCGGAAGGGGATACAATGAGCAGTTCTTC
CASSTPSGRGYNEQFF
>TRBV2|-|TRBJ2-7|-
TGTGCCAGCAGAACAGGGTTGGAGCAGTACTTC
CASRTGLEQYF
>TRBV19|-|TRBJ1-1|-
TGTGCCAGTAGTATAGGTGACGTAGCCATGAACACTGAAGCTTTCTTT
CASSIGDVAMNTEAFF
>TRBV27|-|TRBJ2-7|-
TGTGCCAGCAGTTTACTAGGGACAGGCGGGGGTTACGAGCAGTACTTC
CASSLLGTGGGYEQYF
>TRBV19|-|TRBJ2-7|-
TGTGCCAGTGGGGCAGGACTGTCCTACGAGCAGTACTTC
CASGAGLSYEQYF
>TRBV7-2|TRBD2|TRBJ2-2|once
TGTGCCAGCAGCTTAAAGACTAGCGCCCACACCGGGGAGCTGTTTTTT
CASSLKTSAHTGELFF
>TRBV5-1|TRBD2|TRBJ2-1|-
TGCGCCAGCAGGGGCGCTAGCGGGAGGGCCCTGAGCTCCTACAATGAGCAGTTCTTC
CASRGASGRALSSYNEQFF
>TRBV19|TRBD2|TRBJ2-7|-
TGTGCCAGTAGTATCAGACTAGCGGGAGTCTACGAGCAGTACTTC
CASSIRLAGVYEQYF
>TRBV6-5|-|TRBJ2-7|-
TGTGCCAGCAGTTACGGTAGCGACACCTACGAGCAGTACTTC
CASSYGSDTYEQYF
>TRBV5-1|TRBD1|TRBJ2-7|few
TGCGCCAGCAGCTCGACAGGGTATCGTTACGAGCAGTACTTC
CASSSTGYRYEQYF
>TRBV14|TRBD2|TRBJ2-1|-
TGTGCCAGCAGCCAAGATTCGGGGGGGTCCTACAATGAGCAGTTCTTC
CASSQDSGGSYNEQFF
>TRBV30|TRBD2|TRBJ2-1|-
TGTGCCTGGGGGGGGGATGAGCAGTTCTTC
CAWGGDEQFF
>TRBV13|TRBD1|TRBJ2-7|once
TGTGCCAGCAGCAGCCGACAGGGGGCGCGGTACGAGCAGTACTTC
CASSSRQGARYEQYF
>TRBV9|TRBD2|TRBJ2-1|-
TGTGCCAGCAGCGGCTTAGCGGGAGGGACTTACAATGAGCAGTTCTTC
CASSGLAGGTYNEQFF
>TRBV29-1|-|TRBJ2-5|-
TGCAGCGCAGAAAAAGAGACCCAGTACTTC
CSAEKETQYF